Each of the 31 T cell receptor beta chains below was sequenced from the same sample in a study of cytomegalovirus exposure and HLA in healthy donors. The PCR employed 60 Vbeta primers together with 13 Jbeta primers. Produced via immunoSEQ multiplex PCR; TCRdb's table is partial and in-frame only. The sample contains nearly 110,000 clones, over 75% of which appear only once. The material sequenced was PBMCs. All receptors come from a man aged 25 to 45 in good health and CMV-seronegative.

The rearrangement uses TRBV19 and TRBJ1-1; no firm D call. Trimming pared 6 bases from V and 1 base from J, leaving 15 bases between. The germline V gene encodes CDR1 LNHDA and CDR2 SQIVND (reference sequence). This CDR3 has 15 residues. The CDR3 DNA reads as TGTGCCAGTAGCGAAACGGGATGGAGGAACACTGAAGCTTTCTTT. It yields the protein CASSETGWRNTEAFF. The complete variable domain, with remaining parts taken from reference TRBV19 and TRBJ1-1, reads DGGITQSPKYLFRKEGQNVTLSCEQNLNHDAMYWYRQDPGQGLRLIYYSQIVNDFQKGDIAEGYSVSREKKESFPLTVTSAQKNPTAFYLCASSETGWRNTEAFFGQGTRLTVV.

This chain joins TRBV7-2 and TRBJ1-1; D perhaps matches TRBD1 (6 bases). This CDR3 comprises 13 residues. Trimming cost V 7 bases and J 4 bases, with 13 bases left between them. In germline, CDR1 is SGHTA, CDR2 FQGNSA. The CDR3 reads CASTLRGSTEAFF. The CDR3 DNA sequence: TGTGCCAGCACCCTAAGGGGGTCCACTGAAGCTTTCTTT.

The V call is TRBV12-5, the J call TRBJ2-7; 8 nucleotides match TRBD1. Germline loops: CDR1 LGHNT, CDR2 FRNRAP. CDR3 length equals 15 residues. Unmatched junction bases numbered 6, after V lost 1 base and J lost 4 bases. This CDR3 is CASGLALDRVYEQYF. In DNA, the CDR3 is TGTGCTAGTGGTTTGGCCCTGGACAGGGTTTACGAGCAGTACTTC.

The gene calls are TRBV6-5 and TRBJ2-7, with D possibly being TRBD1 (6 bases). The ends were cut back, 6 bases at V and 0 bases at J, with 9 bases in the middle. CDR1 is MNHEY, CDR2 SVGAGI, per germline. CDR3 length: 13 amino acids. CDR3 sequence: CASRGDTSYEQYF. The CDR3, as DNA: TGTGCCAGCAGGGGGGACACCTCCTACGAGCAGTACTTC.

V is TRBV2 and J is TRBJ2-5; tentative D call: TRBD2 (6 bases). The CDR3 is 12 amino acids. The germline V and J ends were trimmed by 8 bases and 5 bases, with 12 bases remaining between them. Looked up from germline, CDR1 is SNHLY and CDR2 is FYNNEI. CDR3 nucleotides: TGTGCCAGCCCTTGGGGGGACGAGACCCAGTACTTC. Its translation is CASPWGDETQYF.

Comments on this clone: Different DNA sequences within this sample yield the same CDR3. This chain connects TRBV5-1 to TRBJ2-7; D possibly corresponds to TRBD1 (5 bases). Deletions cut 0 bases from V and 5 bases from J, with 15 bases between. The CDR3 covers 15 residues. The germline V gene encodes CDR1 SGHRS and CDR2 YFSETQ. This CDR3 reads CASSLGQGPLHEQYF. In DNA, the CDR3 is TGCGCCAGCAGCTTGGGGCAGGGCCCTCTCCACGAGCAGTACTTC.

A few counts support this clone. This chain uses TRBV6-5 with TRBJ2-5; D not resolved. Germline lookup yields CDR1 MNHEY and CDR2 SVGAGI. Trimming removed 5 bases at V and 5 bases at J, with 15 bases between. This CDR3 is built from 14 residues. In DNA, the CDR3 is TGTGCCAGCAGTGCACCCGGAGACTGGGAGACCCAGTACTTC. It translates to CASSAPGDWETQYF.

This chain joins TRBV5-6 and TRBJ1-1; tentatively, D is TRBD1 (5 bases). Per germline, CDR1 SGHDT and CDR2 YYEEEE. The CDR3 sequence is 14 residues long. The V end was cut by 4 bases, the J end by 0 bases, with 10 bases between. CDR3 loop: CASSRGLVNTEAFF. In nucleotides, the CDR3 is TGTGCCAGCAGCAGGGGCCTAGTGAACACTGAAGCTTTCTTT. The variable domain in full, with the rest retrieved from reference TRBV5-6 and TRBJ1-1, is DAGVTQSPTHLIKTRGQQVTLRCSPKSGHDTVSWYQQALGQGPQFIFQYYEEEERQRGNFPDRFSGHQFPNYSSELNVNALLLGDSALYLCASSRGLVNTEAFFGQGTRLTVV.

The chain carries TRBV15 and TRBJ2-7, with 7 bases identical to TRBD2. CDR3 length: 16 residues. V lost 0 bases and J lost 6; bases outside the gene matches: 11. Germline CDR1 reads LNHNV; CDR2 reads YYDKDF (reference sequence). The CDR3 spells CATSRERLAGSSEQYF. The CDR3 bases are TGTGCCACCAGCAGAGAGCGACTAGCCGGGTCGAGCGAGCAGTACTTC. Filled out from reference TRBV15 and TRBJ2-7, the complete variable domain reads DAMVIQNPRYQVTQFGKPVTLSCSQTLNHNVMYWYQQKSSQAPKLLFHYYDKDFNNEADTPDNFQSRRPNTSFCFLDIRSPGLGDTAMYLCATSRERLAGSSEQYFGPGTRLTVT.

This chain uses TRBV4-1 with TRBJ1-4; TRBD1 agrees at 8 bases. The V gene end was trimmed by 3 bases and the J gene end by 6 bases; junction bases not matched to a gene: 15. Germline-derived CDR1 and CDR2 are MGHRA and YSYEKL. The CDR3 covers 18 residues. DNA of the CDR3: TGCGCCAGCAGCCAGAGGACCCTCCCACAGGGGGGGGATGAAAAACTGTTTTTT. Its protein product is CASSQRTLPQGGDEKLFF.

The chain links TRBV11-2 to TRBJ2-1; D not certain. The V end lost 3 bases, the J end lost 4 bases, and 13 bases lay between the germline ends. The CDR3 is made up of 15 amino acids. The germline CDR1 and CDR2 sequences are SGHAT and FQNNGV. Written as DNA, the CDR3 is TGTGCCAGCAGCTTCGAGTATTCCACGTACAATGAGCAGTTCTTC. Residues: CASSFEYSTYNEQFF.

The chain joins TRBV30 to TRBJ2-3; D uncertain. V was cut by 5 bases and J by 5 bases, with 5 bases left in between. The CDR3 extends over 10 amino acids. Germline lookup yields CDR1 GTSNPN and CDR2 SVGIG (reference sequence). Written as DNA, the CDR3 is TGTGCCTGGGAGTTAGATACGCAGTATTTT. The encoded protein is CAWELDTQYF.

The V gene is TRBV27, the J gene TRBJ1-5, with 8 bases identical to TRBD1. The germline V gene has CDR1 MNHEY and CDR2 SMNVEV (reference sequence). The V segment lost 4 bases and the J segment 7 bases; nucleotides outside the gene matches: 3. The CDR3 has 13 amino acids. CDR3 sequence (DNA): TGTGCCAGCAGTTACTACAGGGGGCAGCCCCAGCATTTT. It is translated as CASSYYRGQPQHF.

The CDR3 nucleotides are TGCGCCAGCCGACCCCCCGGGACAGCGAACACTGAAGCTTTCTTT. Its protein product is CASRPPGTANTEAFF. This chain connects TRBV5-1 to TRBJ1-1; 7 bases match TRBD1. V lost 7 bases, J lost 1 base, and 10 bases stayed unmatched. The CDR3 consists of 15 residues. Germline V gene data show CDR1 as SGHRS and CDR2 as YFSETQ.

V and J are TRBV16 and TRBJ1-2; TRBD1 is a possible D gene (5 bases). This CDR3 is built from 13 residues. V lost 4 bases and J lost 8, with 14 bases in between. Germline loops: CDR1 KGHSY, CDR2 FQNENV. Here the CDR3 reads CASSPGGGGGYTF. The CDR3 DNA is TGTGCCAGCAGCCCCGGCGGGGGGGGAGGCTACACCTTC.

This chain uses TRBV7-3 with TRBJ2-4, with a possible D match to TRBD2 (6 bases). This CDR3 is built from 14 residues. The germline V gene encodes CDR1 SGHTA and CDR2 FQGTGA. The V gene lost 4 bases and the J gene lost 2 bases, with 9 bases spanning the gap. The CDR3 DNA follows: TGTGCCAGCAGCTCAGCGGGTTCCAAAAACATTCAGTACTTC. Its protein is CASSSAGSKNIQYF.

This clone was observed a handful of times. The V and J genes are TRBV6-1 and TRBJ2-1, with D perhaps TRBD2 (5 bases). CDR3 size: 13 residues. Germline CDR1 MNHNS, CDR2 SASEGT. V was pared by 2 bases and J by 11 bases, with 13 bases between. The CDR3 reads CASSETRPLQQFF. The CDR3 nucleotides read TGTGCCAGCAGTGAAACTAGGCCCCTCCAGCAGTTCTTC.

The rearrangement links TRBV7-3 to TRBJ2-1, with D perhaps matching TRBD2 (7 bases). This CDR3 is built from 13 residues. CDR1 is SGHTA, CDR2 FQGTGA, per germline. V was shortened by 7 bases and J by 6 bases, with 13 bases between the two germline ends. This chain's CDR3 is CASTWGGGNEQFF. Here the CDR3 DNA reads TGTGCCAGCACCTGGGGAGGGGGCAATGAGCAGTTCTTC.

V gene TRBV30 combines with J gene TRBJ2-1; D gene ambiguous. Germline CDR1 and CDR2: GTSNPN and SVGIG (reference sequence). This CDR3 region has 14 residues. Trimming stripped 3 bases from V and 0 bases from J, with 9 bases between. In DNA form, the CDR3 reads TGTGCCTGGAGGACTTCCAGCTCCTACAATGAGCAGTTCTTC. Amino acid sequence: CAWRTSSSYNEQFF.

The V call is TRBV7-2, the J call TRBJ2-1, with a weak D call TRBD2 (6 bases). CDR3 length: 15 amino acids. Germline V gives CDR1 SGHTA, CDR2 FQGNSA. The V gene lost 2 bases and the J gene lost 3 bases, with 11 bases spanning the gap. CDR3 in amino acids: CASSLKVADYNEQFF. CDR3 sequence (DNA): TGTGCCAGCAGCTTAAAGGTAGCGGACTACAATGAGCAGTTCTTC.

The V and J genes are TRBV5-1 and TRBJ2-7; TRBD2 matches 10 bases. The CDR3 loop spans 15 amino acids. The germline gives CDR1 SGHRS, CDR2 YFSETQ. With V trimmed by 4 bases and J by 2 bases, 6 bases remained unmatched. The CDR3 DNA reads TGCGCCAGCAGCGGGGGACTAGCGAGACCCTACGAGCAGTACTTC. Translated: CASSGGLARPYEQYF.

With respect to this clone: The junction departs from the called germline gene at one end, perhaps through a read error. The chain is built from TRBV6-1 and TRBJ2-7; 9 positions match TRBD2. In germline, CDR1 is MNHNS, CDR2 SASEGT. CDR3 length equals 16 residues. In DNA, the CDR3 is TGTGCCAGCAGTAAAGCGGGGACTAGCATCTCCTACGAGCAGTACTTC. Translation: CASSKAGTSISYEQYF.

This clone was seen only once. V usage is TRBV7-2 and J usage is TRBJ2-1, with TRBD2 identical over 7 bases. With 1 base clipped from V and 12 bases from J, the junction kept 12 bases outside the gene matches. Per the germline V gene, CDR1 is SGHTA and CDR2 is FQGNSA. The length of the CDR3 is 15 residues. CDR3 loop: CASSLGLTSTLGQFF. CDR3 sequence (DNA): TGTGCCAGCAGCTTAGGGTTGACTAGCACACTCGGGCAGTTCTTC.

CDR3 sequence (DNA): TGTGCCAGCACTAGTAGCGGGAGGGCTGGAGAGCAGTTCTTC. Residues: CASTSSGRAGEQFF. The V call is TRBV6-1, the J call TRBJ2-1; TRBD2 agrees at 11 bases. The CDR3 runs to 14 residues. V dropped 7 bases and J dropped 10; count of bases not matched to a gene: 9. The germline V gene has CDR1 MNHNS and CDR2 SASEGT.

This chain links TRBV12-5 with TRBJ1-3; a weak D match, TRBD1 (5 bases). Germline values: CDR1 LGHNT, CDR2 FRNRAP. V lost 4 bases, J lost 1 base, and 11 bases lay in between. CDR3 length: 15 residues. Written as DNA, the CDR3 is TGTGCTAGTGGTTGGATCCAGGGATCTGGAAACACCATATATTTT. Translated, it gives CASGWIQGSGNTIYF.

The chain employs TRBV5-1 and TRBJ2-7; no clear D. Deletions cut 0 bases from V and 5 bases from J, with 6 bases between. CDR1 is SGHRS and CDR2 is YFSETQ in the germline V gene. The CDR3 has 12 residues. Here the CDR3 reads CASSLGTHEQYF. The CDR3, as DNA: TGCGCCAGCAGCTTGGGAACTCACGAGCAGTACTTC.

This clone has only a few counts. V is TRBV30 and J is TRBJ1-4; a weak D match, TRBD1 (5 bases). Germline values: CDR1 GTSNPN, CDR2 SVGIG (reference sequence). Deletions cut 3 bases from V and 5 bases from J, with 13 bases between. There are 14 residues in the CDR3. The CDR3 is CAWSPRGGNEKLFF. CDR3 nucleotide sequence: TGTGCCTGGAGCCCCCGGGGGGGGAATGAAAAACTGTTTTTT.

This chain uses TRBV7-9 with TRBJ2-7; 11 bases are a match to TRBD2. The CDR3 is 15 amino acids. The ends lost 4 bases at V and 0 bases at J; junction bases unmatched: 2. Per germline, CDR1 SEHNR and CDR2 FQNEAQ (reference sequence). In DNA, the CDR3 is TGTGCCAGCAGCTCGACTAGCGGGAACTCCTACGAGCAGTACTTC. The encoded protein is CASSSTSGNSYEQYF.

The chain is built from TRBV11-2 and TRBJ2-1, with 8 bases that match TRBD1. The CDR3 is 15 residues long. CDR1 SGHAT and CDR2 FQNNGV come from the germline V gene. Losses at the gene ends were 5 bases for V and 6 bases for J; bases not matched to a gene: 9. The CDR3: CASSTRTGKGNEQFF. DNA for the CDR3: TGTGCCAGCAGCACCCGGACAGGGAAGGGCAATGAGCAGTTCTTC.

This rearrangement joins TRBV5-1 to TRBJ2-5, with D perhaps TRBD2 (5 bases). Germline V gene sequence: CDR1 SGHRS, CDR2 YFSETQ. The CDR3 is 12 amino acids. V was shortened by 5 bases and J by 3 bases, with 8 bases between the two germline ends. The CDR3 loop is CASSREEETQYF. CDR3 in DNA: TGCGCCAGCAGTCGGGAAGAAGAGACCCAGTACTTC.

CDR3 DNA sequence: TGTGCCAGCAGCCTCCTGGGGAGGAACACCGGGGAGCTGTTTTTT. This gives the protein CASSLLGRNTGELFF. The chain has TRBV11-2 and TRBJ2-2; tentative D call: TRBD2 (5 bases). The CDR3 has 15 residues. Trimming left V 5 bases short and J 1 base short, with 11 bases between. Germline CDR1 reads SGHAT; CDR2 reads FQNNGV. The complete variable domain, with remaining parts taken from reference TRBV11-2 and TRBJ2-2, reads EAGVAQSPRYKIIEKRQSVAFWCNPISGHATLYWYQQILGQGPKLLIQFQNNGVVDDSQLPKDRFSAERLKGVDSTLKIQPAKLEDSAVYLCASSLLGRNTGELFFGEGSRLTVL.